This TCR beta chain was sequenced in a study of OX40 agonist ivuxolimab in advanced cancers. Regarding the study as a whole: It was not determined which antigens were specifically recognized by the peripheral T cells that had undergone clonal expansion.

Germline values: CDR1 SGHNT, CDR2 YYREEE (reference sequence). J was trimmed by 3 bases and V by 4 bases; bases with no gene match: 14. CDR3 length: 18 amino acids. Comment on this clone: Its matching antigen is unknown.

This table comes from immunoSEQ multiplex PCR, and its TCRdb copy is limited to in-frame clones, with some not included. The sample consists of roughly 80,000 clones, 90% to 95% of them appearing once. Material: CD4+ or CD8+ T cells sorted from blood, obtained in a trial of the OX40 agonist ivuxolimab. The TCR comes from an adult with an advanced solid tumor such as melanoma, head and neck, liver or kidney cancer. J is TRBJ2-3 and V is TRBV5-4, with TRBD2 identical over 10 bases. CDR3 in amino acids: CASSPLVGSGRATDTQYF. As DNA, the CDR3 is TGTGCCAGCAGCCCCCTGGTTGGCAGCGGGAGGGCTACAGATACGCAGTATTTT.